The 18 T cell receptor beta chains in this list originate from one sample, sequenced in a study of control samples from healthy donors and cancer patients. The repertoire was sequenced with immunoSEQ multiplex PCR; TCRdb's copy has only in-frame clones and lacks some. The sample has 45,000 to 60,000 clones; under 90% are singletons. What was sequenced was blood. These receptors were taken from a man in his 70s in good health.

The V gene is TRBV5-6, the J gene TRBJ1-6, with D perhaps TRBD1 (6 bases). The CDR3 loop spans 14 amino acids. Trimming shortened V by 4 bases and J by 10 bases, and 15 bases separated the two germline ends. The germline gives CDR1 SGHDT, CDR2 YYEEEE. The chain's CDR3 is CASSLQGPSSPLHF. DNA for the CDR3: TGTGCCAGCAGCCTTCAGGGGCCTTCCTCACCCCTCCACTTT.

CDR3 coding DNA: TGTGCCAGCTCCCAGGCGGACACGATCTACTATGGCTACACCTTC. Its translation is CASSQADTIYYGYTF. The gene calls are TRBV18 and TRBJ1-2; D is perhaps TRBD1 (5 bases). Trimming took 6 bases from V and 3 from J, leaving 17 bases between them. The CDR3 runs 15 residues. Per germline, CDR1 KGHSH and CDR2 LQKENI.

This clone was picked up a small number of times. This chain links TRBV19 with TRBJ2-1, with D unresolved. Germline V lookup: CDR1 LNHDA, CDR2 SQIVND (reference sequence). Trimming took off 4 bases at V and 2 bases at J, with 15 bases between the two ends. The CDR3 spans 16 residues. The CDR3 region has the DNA TGTGCCAGTAGTAGAGATAAACGGCGTACCTACAATGAGCAGTTCTTC. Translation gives CASSRDKRRTYNEQFF.

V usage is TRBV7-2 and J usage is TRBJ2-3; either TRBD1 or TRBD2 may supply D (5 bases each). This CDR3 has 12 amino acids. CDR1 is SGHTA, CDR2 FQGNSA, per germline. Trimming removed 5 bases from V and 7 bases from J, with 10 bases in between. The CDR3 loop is CASSTGRNTQYF. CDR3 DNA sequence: TGTGCCAGCAGCACGGGACGAAATACGCAGTATTTT.

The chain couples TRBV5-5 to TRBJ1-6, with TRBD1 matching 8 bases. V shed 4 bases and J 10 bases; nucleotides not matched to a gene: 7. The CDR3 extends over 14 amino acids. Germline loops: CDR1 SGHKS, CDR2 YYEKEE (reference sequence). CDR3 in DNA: TGTGCCAGCAGCCTGACAGGGGTAGACTCACCCCTCCACTTT. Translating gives CASSLTGVDSPLHF.

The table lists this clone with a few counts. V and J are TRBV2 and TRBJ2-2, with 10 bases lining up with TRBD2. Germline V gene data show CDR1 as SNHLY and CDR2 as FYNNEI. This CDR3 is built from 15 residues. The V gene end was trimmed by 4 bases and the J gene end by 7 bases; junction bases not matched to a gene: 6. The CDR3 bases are TGTGCCAGCAGTGGGGTAGCGGGAGGAAACGGGGAGCTGTTTTTT. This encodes CASSGVAGGNGELFF.

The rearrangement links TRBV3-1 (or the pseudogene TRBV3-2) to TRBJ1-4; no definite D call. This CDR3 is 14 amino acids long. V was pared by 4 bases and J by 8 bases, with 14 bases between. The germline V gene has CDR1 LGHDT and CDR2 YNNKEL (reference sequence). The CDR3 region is CASSLRGAGEKLFF. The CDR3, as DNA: TGTGCCAGCAGCCTCCGGGGTGCGGGAGAAAAACTGTTTTTT.

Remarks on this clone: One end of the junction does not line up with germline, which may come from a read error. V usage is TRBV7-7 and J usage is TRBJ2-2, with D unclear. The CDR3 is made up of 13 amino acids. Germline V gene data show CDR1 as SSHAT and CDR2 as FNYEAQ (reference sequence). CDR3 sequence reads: CASSSLFAGELFF. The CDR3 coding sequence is TGTGCTAGCAGCTCCCTATTTGCCGGGGAGCTGTTTTTT.

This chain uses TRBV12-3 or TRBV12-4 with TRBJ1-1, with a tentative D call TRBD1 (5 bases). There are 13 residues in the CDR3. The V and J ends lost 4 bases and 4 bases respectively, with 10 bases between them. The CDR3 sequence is CASSWGFGTEAFF. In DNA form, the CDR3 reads TGTGCCAGCAGTTGGGGCTTCGGCACTGAAGCTTTCTTT.

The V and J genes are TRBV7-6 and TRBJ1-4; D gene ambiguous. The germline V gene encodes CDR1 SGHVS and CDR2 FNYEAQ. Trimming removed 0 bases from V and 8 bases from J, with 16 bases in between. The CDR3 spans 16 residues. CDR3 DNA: TGTGCCAGCAGCTTAGCTAGGCCCTCCTCGGGGGAAAAACTGTTTTTT. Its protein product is CASSLARPSSGEKLFF. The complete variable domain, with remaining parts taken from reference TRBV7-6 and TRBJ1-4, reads GAGVSQSPRYKVTKRGQDVALRCDPISGHVSLYWYRQALGQGPEFLTYFNYEAQQDKSGLPNDRFSAERPEGSISTLTIQRTEQRDSAMYRCASSLARPSSGEKLFFGSGTQLSVL.

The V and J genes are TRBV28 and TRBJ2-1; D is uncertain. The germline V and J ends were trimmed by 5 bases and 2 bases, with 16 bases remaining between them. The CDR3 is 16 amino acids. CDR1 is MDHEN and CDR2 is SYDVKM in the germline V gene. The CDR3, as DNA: TGTGCCAGCAGTCCACCTAGGACGCGTACCTACAATGAGCAGTTCTTC. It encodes CASSPPRTRTYNEQFF. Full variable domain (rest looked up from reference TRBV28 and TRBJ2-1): DVKVTQSSRYLVKRTGEKVFLECVQDMDHENMFWYRQDPGLGLRLIYFSYDVKMKEKGDIPEGYSVSREKKERFSLILESASTNQTSMYLCASSPPRTRTYNEQFFGPGTRLTVL.

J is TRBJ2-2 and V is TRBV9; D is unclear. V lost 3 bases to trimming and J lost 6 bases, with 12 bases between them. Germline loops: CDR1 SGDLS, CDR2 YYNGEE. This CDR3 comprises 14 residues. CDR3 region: CASSEVRASGELFF. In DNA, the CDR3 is TGTGCCAGCAGCGAGGTAAGGGCATCCGGGGAGCTGTTTTTT. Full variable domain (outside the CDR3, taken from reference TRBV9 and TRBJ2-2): DSGVTQTPKHLITATGQRVTLRCSPRSGDLSVYWYQQSLDQGLQFLIQYYNGEERAKGNILERFSAQQFPDLHSELNLSSLELGDSALYFCASSEVRASGELFFGEGSRLTVL.

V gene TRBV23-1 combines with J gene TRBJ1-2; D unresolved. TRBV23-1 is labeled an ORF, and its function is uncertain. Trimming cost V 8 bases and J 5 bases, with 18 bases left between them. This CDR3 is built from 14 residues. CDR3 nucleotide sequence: TGCGCCAGCCCGTTGTCTCAGGTGGATTATGGCTACACCTTC. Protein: CASPLSQVDYGYTF.

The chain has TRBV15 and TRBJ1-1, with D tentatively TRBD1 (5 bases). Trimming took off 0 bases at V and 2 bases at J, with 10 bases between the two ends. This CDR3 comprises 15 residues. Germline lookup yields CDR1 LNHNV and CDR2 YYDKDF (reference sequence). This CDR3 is CATSRERDGNTEAFF. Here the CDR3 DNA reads TGTGCCACCAGCAGAGAGAGGGACGGAAACACTGAAGCTTTCTTT.

Written as DNA, the CDR3 is TGCGCCAGCAGACCGACTAGCGGGGAGACCCAGTACTTC. Amino acids: CASRPTSGETQYF. This chain joins TRBV5-1 and TRBJ2-5; 10 nucleotides line up with TRBD2. Unmatched junction bases numbered 3, after V lost 5 bases and J lost 5 bases. The CDR3 covers 13 residues. Germline V gives CDR1 SGHRS, CDR2 YFSETQ.

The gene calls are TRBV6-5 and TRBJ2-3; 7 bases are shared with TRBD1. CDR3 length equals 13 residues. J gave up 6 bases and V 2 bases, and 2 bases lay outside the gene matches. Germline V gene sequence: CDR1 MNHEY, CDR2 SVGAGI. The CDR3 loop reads CASSYQGEDTQYF. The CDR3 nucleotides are TGTGCCAGCAGTTACCAGGGGGAGGATACGCAGTATTTT.

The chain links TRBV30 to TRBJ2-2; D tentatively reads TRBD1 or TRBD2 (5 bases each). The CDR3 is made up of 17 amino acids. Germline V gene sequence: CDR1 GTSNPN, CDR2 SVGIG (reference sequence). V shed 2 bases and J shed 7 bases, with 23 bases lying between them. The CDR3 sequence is CAWSRLGTPTRGGELFF. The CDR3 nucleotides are TGTGCCTGGAGTCGATTAGGGACCCCTACCCGGGGCGGGGAGCTGTTTTTT.

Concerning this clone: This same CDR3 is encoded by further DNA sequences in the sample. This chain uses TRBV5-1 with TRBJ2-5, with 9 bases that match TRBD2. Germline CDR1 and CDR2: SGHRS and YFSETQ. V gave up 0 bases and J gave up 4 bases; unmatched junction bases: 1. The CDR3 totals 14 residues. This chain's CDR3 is CASSLGLAAETQYF. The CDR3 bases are TGCGCCAGCAGCTTGGGACTAGCGGCAGAGACCCAGTACTTC.